Shown below are 8 T cell receptor beta chains from a single sample sequenced in a study of CD8 T cells in ankylosing spondylitis. Study-level findings and limits: Seemingly distinctive of ankylosing spondylitis blood was a TCR beta motif formed by eight highly homologous variants.

No cognate antigen is known for these TCRs. MiXCR, applied by TCRdb to the 5' RACE reads, yields one record per CDR3 protein. The data show 390,000 or so distinct CDR3 sequences, about a fifth seen once. Sequenced input: blood, either unsorted or a sorted T cell fraction (not recorded which). Receptor source: a male donor with ankylosing spondylitis.

This clonotype was seen a handful of times. The rearrangement links TRBV27 to TRBJ2-7; TRBD1 agrees at 9 bases. This CDR3 region has 14 residues. The ends lost 4 bases at V and 5 bases at J; junction bases unmatched: 6. CDR1 MNHEY and CDR2 SMNVEV come from the germline V gene (reference sequence). The CDR3: CASSSTGGFDEQYF. CDR3 nucleotide sequence: TGTGCCAGCAGTTCCACAGGGGGCTTCGACGAGCAGTACTTC.

This clonotype was detected many times. The gene calls are TRBV5-1 and TRBJ2-7; D may be TRBD2 (6 bases). Per the germline V gene, CDR1 is SGHRS and CDR2 is YFSETQ. V lost 6 bases and J 2 bases, leaving 15 bases between the germline ends. The CDR3 consists of 14 residues. Written as DNA, the CDR3 is TGCGCCAGCACAAATCTCGGGGGAACCTACGAGCAGTACTTC. Encoded protein: CASTNLGGTYEQYF.

There are a few counts of this clonotype. The chain uses TRBV7-2 and TRBJ2-1; D call uncertain. Trimming took 5 bases from V and 6 from J, leaving 8 bases between them. The V gene's germline CDR1 is SGHTA and CDR2 FQGNSA. The CDR3 runs 12 residues. Here the CDR3 reads CASSAPPNEQFF. CDR3 DNA sequence: TGTGCCAGCAGCGCCCCTCCCAATGAGCAGTTCTTC.

This clonotype was detected a few times. The genes are TRBV3-1 and TRBJ2-3; 8 bases align to TRBD2. CDR1 and CDR2 (germline): LGHDT, YNNKEL (reference sequence). This CDR3 is 15 amino acids long. V lost 4 bases and J lost 5; bases outside the gene matches: 8. CDR3 amino acids: CASSPGVAGRDTQYF. The DNA of the CDR3 is TGTGCCAGCAGCCCCGGGGTAGCGGGAAGAGATACGCAGTATTTT.

This clonotype was seen only a few times. The rearrangement joins TRBV7-9 to TRBJ1-1; D is ambiguous. Germline CDR1 and CDR2: SEHNR and FQNEAQ (reference sequence). The CDR3 is 14 amino acids. Trimming stripped 7 bases from V and 2 bases from J, with 14 bases between. The CDR3 DNA is TGTGCCAGCAACTTCCCGACCGGAAACACTGAAGCTTTCTTT. This translates into CASNFPTGNTEAFF.

The V gene is TRBV20-1, the J gene TRBJ2-5, with 11 bases that match TRBD2. The CDR3 covers 16 residues. V lost 3 bases to trimming and J lost 0 bases; unmatched junction nucleotides: 6. Germline CDR1 is DFQATT and CDR2 is SNEGSKA (reference sequence). The CDR3 region is CSASTSGSGYQETQYF. The CDR3 DNA reads as TGCAGTGCTAGCACTAGCGGGAGTGGGTACCAAGAGACCCAGTACTTC.

CDR3 in amino acids: CASSASEQYF. As DNA, the CDR3 is TGTGCCAGCAGCGCCAGCGAGCAGTACTTC. The chain joins TRBV21-1 to TRBJ2-7. TRBV21-1 is listed as a pseudogene. This CDR3 is 10 amino acids long.

V gene TRBV30 combines with J gene TRBJ2-3; tentatively, D is TRBD1 or TRBD2 (5 bases each). In germline, CDR1 is GTSNPN, CDR2 SVGIG (reference sequence). CDR3 length: 15 amino acids. V gave up 2 bases and J gave up 6 bases, with 18 bases separating them. The CDR3 is CAWSKGTVISDTQYF. The CDR3 nucleotides read TGTGCCTGGAGTAAAGGGACGGTGATTTCCGATACGCAGTATTTT.